This T cell receptor (beta chain) was documented in a study of monozygotic twins with cystic fibrosis. From germline, CDR1 is SGDLS and CDR2 YYNGEE. This CDR3 spans 15 amino acids. V lost 0 bases and J lost 1, with 7 bases in between. Some clones are missing from TCRdb's copy, which holds only in-frame ones; the method was immunoSEQ multiplex PCR. The repertoire consists of about 36,000 clones, with over 70% occurring once and the leading ten covering approximately 1.8%. Material: blood. The receptor's source is a girl aged 2-10 years with cystic fibrosis. V usage is TRBV9 and J usage is TRBJ2-2; the D gene is possibly TRBD2 (6 bases). The CDR3 reads CASSVAGVNTGELFF. The CDR3 DNA follows: TGTGCCAGCAGCGTAGCGGGGGTGAACACCGGGGAGCTGTTTTTT.